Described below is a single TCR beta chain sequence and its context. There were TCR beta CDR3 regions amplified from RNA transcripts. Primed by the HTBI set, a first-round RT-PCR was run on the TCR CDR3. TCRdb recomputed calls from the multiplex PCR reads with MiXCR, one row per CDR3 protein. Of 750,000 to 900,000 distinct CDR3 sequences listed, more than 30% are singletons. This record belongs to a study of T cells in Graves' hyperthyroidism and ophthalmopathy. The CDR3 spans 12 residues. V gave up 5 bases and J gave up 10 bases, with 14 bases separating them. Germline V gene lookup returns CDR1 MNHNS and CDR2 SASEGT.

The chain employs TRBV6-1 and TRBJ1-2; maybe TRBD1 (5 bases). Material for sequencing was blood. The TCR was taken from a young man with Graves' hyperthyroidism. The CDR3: CASSTGGYDYTF. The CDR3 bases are TGTGCCAGCAGTACCGGGGGGTACGACTACACCTTC.